One sample yielded the 26 T cell receptor beta chains listed below, sequenced in a study of response to subunit inactivated influenza vaccine. From the RT-PCR reads, TCRdb called clonotypes with MiXCR, one entry per CDR3 protein. The table has around 570,000 distinct CDR3 sequences, under 9% seen once; the top ten hold over 10%. This specimen was PBMCs from blood, taken less than 25 months after vaccination. All receptors derive from a man in his fifties or sixties who received an inactivated influenza vaccine.

This clonotype has just a few counts. The rearrangement uses TRBV12-3 or TRBV12-4 and TRBJ1-2; D gene unclear. The CDR3 has 14 residues. The V and J ends lost 1 base and 8 bases respectively, with 14 bases between them. Here the CDR3 reads CASSLGPGRKGYTF. CDR3 DNA: TGTGCCAGCAGTTTAGGTCCGGGGAGAAAGGGCTACACCTTC.

This clonotype was observed a few times. The genes are TRBV7-2 and TRBJ2-2; 10 bases are shared with TRBD1. Germline loops: CDR1 SGHTA, CDR2 FQGNSA. V gave up 5 bases and J gave up 4 bases; unmatched junction bases: 7. The CDR3 spans 16 residues. The CDR3 sequence is CASSKRQGALTGELFF. Here the CDR3 DNA reads TGTGCCAGCAGCAAAAGACAGGGGGCGCTCACCGGGGAGCTGTTTTTT.

This clonotype showed up just a few times. The V call is TRBV7-2, the J call TRBJ2-2; no definite D call. V lost 1 base and J 2 bases, leaving 11 bases between the germline ends. This CDR3 has 16 residues. Per germline, CDR1 SGHTA and CDR2 FQGNSA. The chain's CDR3 is CASSLVRLLNTGELFF. The CDR3, as DNA: TGTGCCAGCAGCTTAGTTCGTTTACTTAACACCGGGGAGCTGTTTTTT.

This clonotype was counted between two and nine times. The chain has TRBV19 and TRBJ1-1; 9 bases agree with TRBD1. Per the germline V gene, CDR1 is LNHDA and CDR2 is SQIVND (reference sequence). This CDR3 contains 16 residues. The junction had 8 bases not matched to a gene; V was cut back by 6 bases and J by 0 bases. The CDR3 nucleotides are TGTGCCAGTAGATGGACAGGGGAGCCTATGAACACTGAAGCTTTCTTT. Amino acid sequence: CASRWTGEPMNTEAFF.

This clonotype was seen repeatedly, ten times or more. This chain joins TRBV4-3 and TRBJ1-1; TRBD1 might be the D (5 bases). V was shortened by 0 bases and J by 6 bases, with 11 bases between the two germline ends. The CDR3 has 14 amino acids. CDR1 and CDR2 from the germline V gene are LGHNA and YSLEER. The DNA of the CDR3 is TGCGCCAGCAGCCAAGAAGGTGGGGGGGCTGAAGCTTTCTTT. It translates to CASSQEGGGAEAFF.

This clonotype was detected many times. This chain links TRBV28 with TRBJ2-4; 10 bases are shared with TRBD1. Per the germline V gene, CDR1 is MDHEN and CDR2 is SYDVKM. The J segment lost 6 bases and the V segment lost 5 bases, leaving 10 bases of the junction unmatched. The CDR3 totals 16 residues. CDR3 residues: CASSLPGQGRGNIQYF. Written as DNA, the CDR3 is TGTGCCAGCAGTCTTCCGGGACAGGGGAGGGGAAACATTCAGTACTTC.

CDR3 DNA sequence: TGTGCCAGCTCGGGAGGCGGTCAAACTAATGAAAAACTGTTTTTT. Protein sequence: CASSGGGQTNEKLFF. The rearrangement links TRBV18 to TRBJ1-4; D not certain. The CDR3 totals 15 residues. Germline V gene sequence: CDR1 KGHSH, CDR2 LQKENI. Trimming shortened V by 6 bases and J by 1 base, and 12 bases separated the two germline ends.

A few counts support this clonotype. The chain carries TRBV20-1 and TRBJ2-7, with TRBD1 matching 10 bases. Germline trimming cut 2 bases from V and 3 bases from J; bases unmatched to any gene: 7. Germline CDR1 reads DFQATT; CDR2 reads SNEGSKA (reference sequence). The CDR3 consists of 15 residues. The CDR3 loop reads CSARSTGGNGYEQYF. The CDR3 region has the DNA TGCAGTGCTAGATCGACAGGGGGCAACGGCTACGAGCAGTACTTC.

The table lists this clonotype with a few counts. The V call is TRBV28, the J call TRBJ1-2, with TRBD1 matching 10 bases. The CDR3 is made up of 16 amino acids. Looked up from germline, CDR1 is MDHEN and CDR2 is SYDVKM. V lost 7 bases, J lost 4 bases, and 12 bases stayed unmatched. The CDR3 DNA is TGTGCCAGCAAACAGACAGGGGGCGCAGAGGTCTATGGCTACACCTTC. Amino acids: CASKQTGGAEVYGYTF.

This clonotype was counted ten times or more. V is TRBV12-3 or TRBV12-4 and J is TRBJ2-1; 7 nucleotides match TRBD2. The ends lost 7 bases at V and 0 bases at J; junction bases unmatched: 3. The CDR3 extends over 14 amino acids. CDR3: CASTRTSSYNEQFF. CDR3 nucleotides: TGTGCCAGCACCCGGACTAGCTCCTACAATGAGCAGTTCTTC.

J is TRBJ2-1 and V is TRBV7-8; possible D gene TRBD1, 5 bases. V was cut by 4 bases and J by 2 bases, with 18 bases left in between. The CDR3 has 17 amino acids. In germline, CDR1 is SGHVS, CDR2 FQNEAQ. The CDR3: CASSSGASGAPYNEQFF. The CDR3 DNA is TGTGCCAGCAGCTCTGGGGCTTCGGGTGCCCCCTACAATGAGCAGTTCTTC.

The chain combines TRBV11-2 with TRBJ2-3; D unclear. V lost 5 bases and J 0 bases, leaving 18 bases between the germline ends. The germline V gene has CDR1 SGHAT and CDR2 FQNNGV. The CDR3 has 17 residues. The DNA for the CDR3 is TGTGCCAGCAGCCCCGGCCGCAAATTCACTAGCACAGATACGCAGTATTTT. Residues: CASSPGRKFTSTDTQYF. The complete variable domain, with remaining parts taken from reference TRBV11-2 and TRBJ2-3, reads EAGVAQSPRYKIIEKRQSVAFWCNPISGHATLYWYQQILGQGPKLLIQFQNNGVVDDSQLPKDRFSAERLKGVDSTLKIQPAKLEDSAVYLCASSPGRKFTSTDTQYFGPGTRLTVL.

Ten or more counts support this clonotype. V usage is TRBV7-2 and J usage is TRBJ2-5, with 7 bases fitting TRBD2. CDR3 length equals 16 residues. Trimming removed 1 base from V and 2 bases from J; junction bases left unmatched: 7. In germline, CDR1 is SGHTA, CDR2 FQGNSA. In DNA form, the CDR3 reads TGTGCCAGCAGCTTAGGACCTAGCGGAGTACAAGAGACCCAGTACTTC. This gives the protein CASSLGPSGVQETQYF.

The chain combines TRBV28 with TRBJ1-1; D gene uncertain. Trimming shortened V by 3 bases and J by 11 bases, and 10 bases separated the two germline ends. This CDR3 contains 11 residues. Germline V gene data show CDR1 as MDHEN and CDR2 as SYDVKM. CDR3: CASSFARGAFF. The CDR3 coding sequence is TGTGCCAGCAGTTTTGCCCGAGGGGCTTTCTTT.

This clonotype was observed many times. This sequence joins TRBV5-1 and TRBJ2-3; possible D gene TRBD2, 6 bases. V was cut by 4 bases and J by 6 bases, with 27 bases left in between. CDR3 length: 18 amino acids. CDR1 SGHRS and CDR2 YFSETQ come from the germline V gene. The CDR3 loop is CASSPTHSSTSRFDTQYF. CDR3 sequence (DNA): TGCGCCAGCAGCCCAACCCACAGTTCTACTAGCCGGTTCGATACGCAGTATTTT.

Ten or more counts support this clonotype. The chain employs TRBV4-3 and TRBJ2-3; 7 bases line up with TRBD2. The CDR3 sequence is 16 residues long. The V gene end was trimmed by 3 bases and the J gene end by 4 bases; junction bases not matched to a gene: 10. Germline CDR1 reads LGHNA; CDR2 reads YSLEER. CDR3 DNA sequence: TGCGCCAGCAGCCATACTACAGCGGGATTAGCAGATACGCAGTATTTT. It is translated as CASSHTTAGLADTQYF.

This clonotype was recorded many times. This rearrangement joins TRBV4-1 to TRBJ2-7; D might be TRBD1 (6 bases). Germline CDR1 and CDR2: MGHRA and YSYEKL. V was pared by 1 base and J by 7 bases, with 17 bases between. CDR3 length: 15 amino acids. The CDR3 loop is CASSQVQNRVGEQYF. CDR3 bases: TGCGCCAGCAGCCAAGTCCAAAACAGGGTTGGTGAGCAGTACTTC.

The rearrangement joins TRBV20-1 to TRBJ2-7, with D possibly being TRBD1 (6 bases). CDR1 DFQATT and CDR2 SNEGSKA come from the germline V gene (reference sequence). There are 13 residues in the CDR3. Trimming left V 2 bases short and J 2 bases short, with 10 bases between. The CDR3: CSARTWTAYEQYF. CDR3 DNA: TGCAGTGCTAGAACCTGGACAGCCTACGAGCAGTACTTC.

The chain employs TRBV10-3 and TRBJ2-3; tentative D call: TRBD1 (5 bases). Trimming left V 11 bases short and J 2 bases short, with 20 bases between. The CDR3 loop spans 15 amino acids. Germline V gene sequence: CDR1 ENHRY, CDR2 SYGVKD. The CDR3 here is CAATSDKIFTDTQYF. In nucleotides, the CDR3 is TGTGCCGCGACTTCGGACAAAATATTCACAGATACGCAGTATTTT.

This clonotype was detected only a few times. This chain links TRBV5-1 with TRBJ2-3; perhaps TRBD1 as D (5 bases). This CDR3 comprises 16 residues. V was clipped by 4 bases and J by 0 bases, with 15 bases between them. Germline-derived CDR1 and CDR2 are SGHRS and YFSETQ. The CDR3 is CASSELTGPSTDTQYF. Here the CDR3 DNA reads TGCGCCAGCAGCGAATTAACAGGACCGAGCACAGATACGCAGTATTTT.

This clonotype was detected ten times or more. The V gene is TRBV27, the J gene TRBJ1-2; a weak D match, TRBD1 (5 bases). Germline values: CDR1 MNHEY, CDR2 SMNVEV (reference sequence). The CDR3 extends over 14 amino acids. Trimming removed 4 bases at V and 4 bases at J, with 13 bases between. The CDR3 nucleotides are TGTGCCAGCAGTTCATCTCAGGGACTCTATGGCTACACCTTC. It specifies CASSSSQGLYGYTF.

This clonotype was observed many times. The chain couples TRBV5-1 to TRBJ2-1; D uncertain. With 0 bases removed from V and 3 bases from J, the gap between germline ends came to 10 bases. This CDR3 is built from 15 residues. In germline, CDR1 is SGHRS, CDR2 YFSETQ. In nucleotides, the CDR3 is TGCGCCAGCAGCTTGGCCCTTGGGGACTACAATGAGCAGTTCTTC. Its translation is CASSLALGDYNEQFF.

The chain combines TRBV6-5 with TRBJ2-7; D not resolved. The CDR3 consists of 13 residues. Germline values: CDR1 MNHEY, CDR2 SVGAGI. V gave up 0 bases and J gave up 3 bases, with 6 bases separating them. The CDR3 here is CASSYSSNYEQYF. CDR3 bases: TGTGCCAGCAGTTACTCCAGCAACTACGAGCAGTACTTC.

This clonotype was counted ten times or more. The chain has TRBV4-2 and TRBJ2-1; no clear D gene. CDR1 is LGHNA, CDR2 YNFKEQ, per germline. Trimming cost V 3 bases and J 5 bases, with 5 bases left between them. The CDR3 runs 12 residues. CDR3: CASSHENNEQFF. CDR3 sequence (DNA): TGTGCCAGCAGCCATGAAAACAATGAGCAGTTCTTC.

This clonotype was seen a handful of times. V gene TRBV6-2 or TRBV6-3 combines with J gene TRBJ1-5; D remains ambiguous. The germline V and J ends were trimmed by 5 bases and 4 bases, with 6 bases remaining between them. The CDR3 sequence is 12 residues long. Germline assignment: CDR1 MNHEY and CDR2 SVGEGT. In DNA form, the CDR3 reads TGTGCCAGCAGTACAAGGAATCAGCCCCAGCATTTT. Amino acids: CASSTRNQPQHF.

A single count supports this clonotype. Compared with germline, one end of the junction differs, possibly owing to a read error. V and J are TRBV4-3 and TRBJ2-4, with 8 bases that match TRBD2. CDR3 length: 16 amino acids. Germline CDR1 is LGHNA and CDR2 is YSLEER. The CDR3 loop reads CASSQDGRGAKKIQYF. CDR3 sequence (DNA): TGCGCCAGCAGCCAAGATGGGCGGGGGGCCAAAAAGATTCAGTACTTC.